This T cell receptor (beta chain) was captured by sequencing in a study of blood T cells in healthy people across ages (dated by TCRdb to between 2015 and 2017). Background on the whole study: In model experiments, template switching captured roughly one uniquely barcoded TCR beta cDNA molecule for every two T cells. Using deep sequencing normalized with unique cDNA molecular identifiers, the study measured how TCR beta repertoire diversity changes with age. Four age groups were formed from the donors: young (average around 15 years), middle-aged (approximately 41), aged (roughly 58) and long-lived (roughly 88). To avoid experimental bias, donors of different ages were distributed randomly across sequencing lanes. Using the same blood draw, the study looked at two additional independent replicas of 1 million unique cDNA reads for two donors, one aged 18 to 30 and the other aged 80 or older. The investigation overall reported the following: Because donor CMV infection status was unknown, age-related changes in expanded clonotypes were potentially confounded. Compared with the aged group, more naive CD4+ T cells, fewer expanded clones and increased TCR diversity were shown by the long-lived group, suggesting age selection. As age increased, observed TCR beta diversity per million T cells dropped in a roughly linear way, and a significant reduction was already evident by age 40. Estimates of total diversity from one million sequenced T cells were regarded as lower bounds and underestimates. Observed TCR beta diversity correlated strongly with the percentage of naive T cells measured by flow cytometry. Because profiling used bulk unsorted PBMCs, naive and antigen-experienced compartments could not be compared conclusively.

The CDR3 holds 15 amino acids from the cysteine to the phenylalanine. The read is trimmed to its CDR3 DNA, 45 bases read in frame from base 1. Per the germline V gene (reference sequence), MNHEY is the CDR1 and SMNVEV is the CDR2. Trimming accounts for 8 bases at V and 1 base at J, while the number of junction bases matched to no gene is 9. The library was obtained by 5' RACE. The data were produced on an Illumina HiSeq 2500. A second PCR of about 7 to 12 cycles was run with a J-beta primer mix and a sample-barcoded 5' primer. Each TCR beta cDNA molecule received a unique molecular identifier from a template-switch 5' adaptor carrying 12 random nucleotides. Each sample yielded at least 3 million CDR3-containing paired-end reads. First-strand cDNA synthesis was performed from all RNA using the Mint cDNA synthesis kit, with priming by a TRBC-specific oligonucleotide. Following uracil-DNA glycosylase treatment, a first 18-cycle PCR with universal primers M1SS and BC2_uni_R was performed on all cDNA. The study's own analysis went as follows. For normalization, 1 million high-quality reads were randomly selected from each sample, with every read carrying a distinct molecular identifier. Instead of being binned into consensus sequences, reads that shared molecular identifiers were thrown out. MiTCR, with a Q25 quality threshold and the strictest error-elimination algorithm, was used for CDR3 identification, clonotype clustering and error correction. A nonparametric unseen species model with Euler transformation was used to estimate lower-bound total TCR beta diversity. TCRdb applied fastp at Q25 and MiXCR to the public reads, then kept only in-frame beta chains. Each record represents a unique CDR3 protein, reported with the most common genes and DNA among its rows. TCRdb, not the authors, supplied the V and J calls. Across this sample there are approximately 730,000 distinct CDR3 sequences, with roughly two fifths seen only once. The top ten clonotypes cover less than 25% of the sample.

Donors were a few dozen systemically healthy Caucasian individuals from Russia aged roughly 6 to 90 years. Each donor gave roughly 9.5 milliliters of peripheral blood, collected into EDTA-treated Vacutainer tubes. PBMCs were isolated by Ficoll-Paque density-gradient centrifugation, with at least 7 million obtained per sample. Total RNA was extracted from PBMCs with Trizol reagent, with at least 5.5 micrograms obtained per sample. For every donor, flow cytometry on a PBMC aliquot measured the percentage of naive CD45RAhigh/CD27high T cells. This clonotype came up a few times. The antigen it binds to is not known. Base qualities are not recorded, but no much larger clone differs from it by a single base.

The chain uses TRBV27 and TRBJ2-7; TRBD1 matches 9 bases in the middle. The sequence derives from an older woman in good health. What was sequenced was blood. The DNA sequence follows: TGTGCCAGCTCCTCTGCCGGGACAGGGTCCTACGAGCAGTACTTC. Translated, this gives CASSSAGTGSYEQYF.